A single T cell receptor beta chain is shown here with its context. This entry belongs to a study of blood T cell repertoires in COVID-19. Source study methods: Cell counts per sample came from amplifying reference gene primers. TCRdb's table, derived via immunoSEQ multiplex PCR, lists solely in-frame clones and lacks some. V, J and clone size are those of that table, while D and trimming were read from the DNA. The table has 150,000 to 200,000 clones, around 74% seen once; the top ten hold around 8%. V was cut by 5 bases and J by 2 bases, with 10 bases left in between. Germline CDR1 reads MNHEY; CDR2 reads SVGEGT. This CDR3 has 14 amino acids.

The source material was peripheral blood. This sequence was found in a woman in her fifties or sixties with COVID-19, enrolled during active disease. The chain links TRBV6-2 or TRBV6-3 to TRBJ1-5, with TRBD1 as a possible D gene (5 bases). CDR3 sequence (DNA): TGTGCCAGCAGTAAAACAGGCGGCAATCAGCCCCAGCATTTT. This codes for CASSKTGGNQPQHF.